This is a list of T cell receptor beta chains from one sample in a study of cytomegalovirus exposure and HLA in healthy donors. Generated by immunoSEQ multiplex PCR, the TCRdb table keeps only in-frame clones and is missing some. The sample shows roughly 190,000 clones, about 85% of them seen only once. Sequencing was performed on PBMCs. The origin of the receptors is a woman between 50 and 59 years old in good health and CMV-seropositive. CDR3s include the opening cysteine and the closing phenylalanine or tryptophan. Each record gives: clone size, V gene, D gene, J gene, CDR3 DNA, CDR3 protein. A D gene is named only where the DNA matches it firmly. The size field is filled for only some rows; it gives once, few, many or a size class.

>-|TRBV7-8|-|TRBJ1-1
TGTGCCAGCAGCTTAAACAGAAACACTGAAGCTTTCTTT
CASSLNRNTEAFF
>-|TRBV30|TRBD2|TRBJ2-1
TGTGCCTGGAGTGTACAACCTAGCGGGGGGGCAGAGCAGTTCTTC
CAWSVQPSGGAEQFF
>-|TRBV5-1|-|TRBJ2-2
TGCGCCAGCAGCTTGGCAGACACCGGGGAGCTGTTTTTT
CASSLADTGELFF
>-|TRBV2|-|TRBJ1-2
TGTGCCAGCAGTGACTACCTTAACTATGGCTACACCTTC
CASSDYLNYGYTF
>-|TRBV27|-|TRBJ1-2
TGTGCCAGCAGTCGCGACAGATTGCAATACTATGGCTACACCTTC
CASSRDRLQYYGYTF
>-|TRBV15|-|TRBJ2-5
TGTGCCACCAGCACCTCCGGGACAGGGACTAGTGAGCAGTACTTC
CATSTSGTGTSEQYF
>once|TRBV1|-|TRBJ2-5
TGCACCAGCAGCCGAATACCCGGGACCGCAGGGGGGGAGACCCAGTACTTC
CTSSRIPGTAGGETQYF
>-|TRBV5-1|-|TRBJ1-2
TGCGCCAGCAGCTTGGTTCCAGGGAACTATGGCTACACCTTC
CASSLVPGNYGYTF
>-|TRBV5-4|-|TRBJ1-1
TGTGCCAGCAGACCGCGGGGGCAGGAAAAGGCTTTCTTT
CASRPRGQEKAFF
>once|TRBV6-6|TRBD1|TRBJ1-3
TGTGCCAGCAGTCCGACAGGGGGGTTTTCTGGAAACACCATATATTTT
CASSPTGGFSGNTIYF